The following is a T cell receptor beta chain sequence with its context. This record belongs to a study of early T cells in non-severe SARS-CoV-2 infection. MiXCR, applied by TCRdb to the 5' RACE reads, yields one record per CDR3 protein. Of 20,000 to 25,000 distinct CDR3 sequences listed, approximately 6% are singletons. The CDR3 contains 12 residues. CDR1 and CDR2 (germline): LGHDT, YNNKEL (reference sequence). The V and J ends lost 3 bases and 2 bases respectively, with 4 bases between them. What was sequenced was whole blood. The genes are TRBV3-1 and TRBJ1-2; D is unresolved. The sequence derives from an adult who was a healthcare worker with PCR-confirmed SARS-CoV-2 infection or an uninfected control (not recorded which). The CDR3 protein is CASSQENYGYTF. CDR3 coding DNA: TGTGCCAGCAGCCAGGAAAACTATGGCTACACCTTC.